The 11 T cell receptor beta chains below come from one sample, sequenced in a study of Graves' ophthalmopathy and Graves' hyperthyroidism. Amplification targeted the TCR beta CDR3 regions, with RNA transcripts as the source material. The workflow started with a first-round RT-PCR run with HTBI primers and then moved on to a second-round multiplex PCR. TCRdb passed the multiplex PCR reads through MiXCR, listing each CDR3 protein once. The sample holds about 550,000 distinct CDR3 sequences, less than 45% seen once. The sequenced sample consisted of peripheral blood or thyroid tissue (not recorded which). The receptors originated from an adult man with Graves' hyperthyroidism.

This clonotype was counted at least ten times. J is TRBJ2-7 and V is TRBV19; the D gene could be TRBD1 or TRBD2 (5 bases each). From germline, CDR1 is LNHDA and CDR2 SQIVND (reference sequence). The CDR3 sequence is 13 residues long. Trimming removed 3 bases from V and 6 bases from J, with 12 bases in between. CDR3 coding DNA: TGTGCCAGTAGTATGAACTCGGGGACCGAGCAGTACTTC. This sequence encodes CASSMNSGTEQYF.

This clonotype has just a few counts. The rearrangement joins TRBV4-1 to TRBJ1-2, with TRBD1 as a possible D gene (6 bases). The CDR3 spans 14 residues. Trimming took off 4 bases at V and 4 bases at J, with 13 bases between the two ends. CDR1 MGHRA and CDR2 YSYEKL come from the germline V gene. Here the CDR3 reads CASSPLPGAYGYTF. CDR3 nucleotide sequence: TGCGCCAGCAGCCCTCTTCCGGGGGCCTATGGCTACACCTTC.

This clonotype was seen repeatedly, ten times or more. J is TRBJ2-5 and V is TRBV7-2; 7 bases line up with TRBD2. This CDR3 is 16 amino acids long. With V trimmed by 5 bases and J by 5 bases, 14 bases remained unmatched. Germline V lookup: CDR1 SGHTA, CDR2 FQGNSA. The CDR3, as DNA: TGTGCCAGCAGCCGACAACCGGAGGGGCGGGGGGAGACCCAGTACTTC. This translates into CASSRQPEGRGETQYF.

The V and J genes are TRBV29-1 and TRBJ1-5; TRBD1 aligns across 7 bases. Looked up from germline, CDR1 is SQVTM and CDR2 is ANQGSEA. The CDR3 is 12 amino acids. V trimming: 7 bases; J trimming: 14 bases; junction bases outside the gene matches: 14. CDR3 DNA sequence: TGCAGCGCCCTGGGGACAGAAACCTACGAGCATTTT. It codes for CSALGTETYEHF. Filled out from reference TRBV29-1 and TRBJ1-5, the complete variable domain reads SAVISQKPSRDICQRGTSLTIQCQVDSQVTMMFWYRQQPGQSLTLIATANQGSEATYESGFVIDKFPISRPNLTFSTLTVSNMSPEDSSIYLCSALGTETYEHFGDGTRLSIL.

Notes on this clonotype: This may be a read error, as it is one base from a much larger clone. The chain uses TRBV7-9 and TRBJ2-2; D unresolved. Looked up from germline, CDR1 is SEHNR and CDR2 is FQNEAQ (reference sequence). V dropped 7 bases and J dropped 9 bases, with 18 bases sitting between them. The CDR3 has 14 residues. The CDR3 nucleotides read TGTGCCAGCAACCAGATCGACATAGCCCGGGAGCTGTTTTTT. This sequence encodes CASNQIDIARELFF.

This clonotype has more than one count but fewer than ten. The gene calls are TRBV19 and TRBJ1-2; 9 bases match TRBD1. The CDR3 sequence is 14 residues long. The V and J ends lost 5 bases and 6 bases, in that order; junction bases with no gene match: 7. Germline V gene lookup returns CDR1 LNHDA and CDR2 SQIVND (reference sequence). The DNA of the CDR3 is TGTGCCAGTAGTGATTACAGGGGGCCAAATGGCTACACCTTC. Its translation is CASSDYRGPNGYTF.

In its sample, this clonotype was seen a few times. The rearrangement uses TRBV29-1 and TRBJ2-1; TRBD2 matches 7 bases. The CDR3 loop spans 14 amino acids. Losses at the gene ends were 3 bases for V and 1 base for J; bases not matched to a gene: 3. CDR1 and CDR2 (germline): SQVTM, ANQGSEA. The chain's CDR3 is CSVDRGSSYNEQFF. CDR3 bases: TGCAGCGTTGACCGCGGGAGTTCCTACAATGAGCAGTTCTTC.

This clonotype was seen more than once but under ten times. The CDR3 DNA reads as TGTGCCAGCAGCTTAGTCTTGGGGGACGCTGAAGCTTTCTTT. Residues: CASSLVLGDAEAFF. The V and J genes are TRBV7-9 and TRBJ1-1, with D tentatively TRBD1 (5 bases). Per the germline V gene, CDR1 is SEHNR and CDR2 is FQNEAQ (reference sequence). V was pared by 1 base and J by 6 bases, with 12 bases between. The CDR3 is made up of 14 amino acids.

The rearrangement links TRBV20-1 to TRBJ2-5; 12 nucleotides match TRBD1. This CDR3 is 12 amino acids long. Germline CDR1 and CDR2: DFQATT and SNEGSKA (reference sequence). V shed 5 bases and J 10 bases; nucleotides not matched to a gene: 5. The CDR3 protein is CSAQGTGGNQYF. The CDR3 nucleotides read TGCAGTGCTCAAGGGACAGGGGGCAACCAGTACTTC.

This clonotype was detected many times. CDR3 protein: CASSTGTSNEQYF. The CDR3 nucleotides are TGTGCCAGCAGCACCGGGACTAGCAACGAGCAGTACTTC. The chain is built from TRBV9 and TRBJ2-7; 9 bases match TRBD2. J lost 5 bases, V lost 4 bases, and 4 bases had no gene match. The CDR3 totals 13 residues. Germline CDR1 is SGDLS and CDR2 is YYNGEE.

This clonotype was detected a few times. V gene TRBV19 combines with J gene TRBJ2-2, with D possibly being TRBD2 (5 bases). Deletions cut 5 bases from V and 0 bases from J, with 10 bases between. This CDR3 is built from 15 residues. CDR1 LNHDA and CDR2 SQIVND come from the germline V gene (reference sequence). The CDR3 here is CASSPQRSNTGELFF. CDR3 bases: TGTGCCAGTAGTCCCCAGCGGTCGAACACCGGGGAGCTGTTTTTT.